This entry is about one T cell receptor (beta chain). The sample holds one count of this clone. Its target antigen remains unknown. No much larger clonotype is one base removed from it; base qualities were not supplied. Measured from the cysteine to the phenylalanine, the CDR3 is 13 residues long. Of the read, only the CDR3 DNA is kept; its 39 bases are in frame from base 1. Based on the germline V gene, the CDR1 and CDR2 sequences are ENHRY and SYGVKD. V is pared back by 5 bases and J by 2 bases, with 9 bases lying between the germline termini. This record comes from a study of T cell responses to AZD1222 COVID-19 vaccine (dated by TCRdb to the early 2020s). Background on the whole study: AZD1222 recipients given second doses at about 4 weeks or at about 12 weeks were pooled, since spike-specific TCR depth and breadth were not found to differ between the two schedules. A total of 230 to 250 trial participants underwent TCR sequencing, of whom around 200 received two doses of AZD1222 and around 25 received two doses of the MenACWY control vaccine. Trial participants were enrolled into age subgroups of 18-55, 56-69 and 70-plus years, which contained about 160, 30 and 59 TCR-sequenced participants, respectively. The paper's findings and limits, for the study overall: Conclusions about previously exposed vaccinees are limited, since just a handful of AZD1222 recipients were seropositive for SARS-CoV-2 at baseline. Spike-specific TCR breadth and depth rose significantly after two AZD1222 doses compared with day 0 and with MenACWY recipients. CD4 TCRs associated with the vaccine covered the entire spike protein, and the dominant responses were in regions 160-218 and 743-854. Participants were mostly white British and included more females than males, and it was suggested by the authors that clonal diversity may have been underestimated. Nearly half of unique spike-specific TCRs reportedly recognized epitopes outside regions mutated in the B.1.351 and B.1.1.7 variants. Because no samples from the day 14 peak response were available, repertoires could be characterized only after the peak T cell response. In the small 56-69-year group, the increase in depth fell short of significance, most likely because of low power.

This specimen's time point label, per the study, means: baseline before first vaccination. Samples from vaccinated people were obtained from the UK trials COV001 and COV002, which included a single-blind randomized controlled phase 2/3 trial of AZD1222 (ChAdOx1 nCoV-19) in healthy adults. For TCRbeta chain sequencing, PBMC samples from trial participants were taken at day 0 and at day 28 after the second dose. The CDR3 regions of human TCRbeta chains were subjected to immunosequencing. In the authors' own workflow: Repertoire TCRs were matched against a reference library of SARS-CoV-2-specific TCRs generated with the MIRA antigen-specificity platform. Breadth meant the fraction of unique TCRs that were SARS-CoV-2-associated, whereas depth meant the fraction of total T cells that were SARS-CoV-2-associated. Using the MIRA data, every spike-specific TCR was mapped to the spike region that the TCR reacted to and assigned to either a CD4 or a CD8 class. Log10-transformed breadth and depth values were compared by one-way ANOVA with Sidak's multiple comparisons tests. The table comes from immuneACCESS by way of TCRdb, which keeps in-frame sequences with V and J called. Part of the clones is missing from these tables; in studies checked, under half for an unresolved V gene and the rest for unknown reasons. D and trimming were read from the DNA, whereas the V and J calls and clone size are those reported in that table. This sample holds 150,000 to 200,000 clones; 70% to 90% were observed only once. The ten largest clones capture 1.5% to 2% of the sample.

Sequenced here: peripheral blood, sampled on day 0 of AZD1222 vaccination. The V gene is TRBV10-3 and the J gene is TRBJ1-2; no D segment can be confidently identified. The sequence derives from an adult in good health. The CDR3 in this case is CAISPRPNYGYTF. In nucleotides, the sequence is TGTGCCATCAGTCCCAGGCCGAACTATGGCTACACCTTC.